This TCR beta chain derives from a study of shared clonotypes between healthy human individuals. Measured with immunoSEQ multiplex PCR; TCRdb has only the in-frame clones, and not every one. The table records 1,500,000 or so clones, approximately 98.5% of them present only once. In regard to this clone: The antigen is unknown.

V was shortened by 7 bases and J by 6 bases, with 19 bases between the two germline ends. The CDR3 is 15 residues long. CDR1 is SGHRS and CDR2 is YFSETQ in the germline V gene. Findings and caveats of the study: The genetic and exposure-history diversity represented was limited by few donors. Clonotype sharing among donors likely depends on sequencing depth.

The origin of this receptor is a man aged 25-45 years in good health. The gene calls are TRBV5-1 and TRBJ2-2; D tentatively reads TRBD1 or TRBD2 (5 bases each). Sequencing used naive CD4+ T cells sorted from blood. The subset is: CD45RA+ positively selected. CDR3 sequence: CASCVGDWVPGELFF. The DNA of the CDR3 is TGCGCCAGCTGTGTGGGGGATTGGGTCCCCGGGGAGCTGTTTTTT.